The 32 T cell receptor beta chains below all came from one sample that was sequenced in a study of CD8 T cells in Susac syndrome (dated by TCRdb to between 2018 and 2021). Library preparation used the immunoSEQ multiplex PCR assay. RNA was extracted using the RNeasy kit, and roughly 0.45 to 1 microgram was reverse transcribed with random hexamers. Using fastp trimming at Q25 and MiXCR clonotype assembly, TCRdb reanalyzed the public sequencing data and kept in-frame beta chains. Each CDR3 protein appears once, grouped with its most common genes and DNA. The sample table holds 120,000 to 150,000 distinct CDR3 sequences, of which approximately 96% were seen once. The ten largest clones represent approximately 0.11% of the sample. The sequenced sample consisted of CD4+ T cells from PBMCs. The receptor source for this set is a human donor with multiple sclerosis.

This clonotype was counted once. The rearrangement joins TRBV6-4 to TRBJ2-1, with 8 bases fitting TRBD2. The CDR3 extends over 16 amino acids. From germline, CDR1 is MRHNA and CDR2 SNTAGT. J lost 6 bases, V lost 3 bases, and 10 bases had no gene match. As DNA, the CDR3 is TGTGCCAGCAGTGAGAGGGGGAGCGGGAGAAGCAATGAGCAGTTCTTC. Amino acids: CASSERGSGRSNEQFF.

In DNA form, the CDR3 reads TGTGCCTGGAGTGTACGTGCCCCCCCAGATACGCAGTATTTT. This encodes CAWSVRAPPDTQYF. The chain couples TRBV30 to TRBJ2-3, with D hard to call. Germline CDR1 reads GTSNPN; CDR2 reads SVGIG (reference sequence). The CDR3 extends over 14 amino acids. V was clipped by 0 bases and J by 4 bases, with 11 bases between them. Filled out from reference TRBV30 and TRBJ2-3, the complete variable domain reads SQTIHQWPATLVQPVGSPLSLECTVEGTSNPNLYWYRQAAGRGLQLLFYSVGIGQISSEVPQNLSASRPQDRQFILSSKKLLLSDSGFYLCAWSVRAPPDTQYFGPGTRLTVL.

The rearrangement links TRBV4-3 to TRBJ2-6; no firm D call. CDR1 and CDR2 from the germline V gene are LGHNA and YSLEER. Trimming stripped 0 bases from V and 0 bases from J, with 12 bases between. The CDR3 has 18 amino acids. The CDR3: CASSQDTPQSSGANVLTF. In DNA, the CDR3 is TGCGCCAGCAGCCAAGATACCCCACAAAGCTCTGGGGCCAACGTCCTGACTTTC.

V and J are TRBV12-3 or TRBV12-4 and TRBJ2-7, with D possibly matching TRBD1 (5 bases). V lost 5 bases and J lost 6, with 14 bases in between. The CDR3 is 13 amino acids. The CDR3 DNA follows: TGTGCCAGCAGTACCCAGGGTAGGGGCGAGCAGTACTTC. Amino acid sequence: CASSTQGRGEQYF.

J is TRBJ2-7 and V is TRBV7-2; D gene unclear. CDR1 and CDR2 from the germline V gene are SGHTA and FQGNSA. The V gene lost 2 bases and the J gene lost 4 bases, with 9 bases spanning the gap. The CDR3 is made up of 13 amino acids. This CDR3 reads CASSLTKRYEQYF. CDR3 nucleotides: TGTGCCAGCAGCTTAACCAAACGGTACGAGCAGTACTTC.

The V call is TRBV19, the J call TRBJ2-1, with 9 bases that match TRBD1. CDR1 and CDR2 (germline): LNHDA, SQIVND (reference sequence). The CDR3 is 13 amino acids. V trimming: 5 bases; J trimming: 8 bases; junction bases outside the gene matches: 4. CDR3 amino acids: CASSRDRVDEQFF. CDR3 bases: TGTGCCAGTAGTCGGGACAGGGTTGATGAGCAGTTCTTC.

This clonotype was seen only once. The genes are TRBV20-1 and TRBJ1-5, with D maybe TRBD1 (5 bases). The ends were cut back, 4 bases at V and 6 bases at J, with 19 bases in the middle. Per germline, CDR1 DFQATT and CDR2 SNEGSKA (reference sequence). This CDR3 spans 15 amino acids. The CDR3, as DNA: TGCAGTGCTAAACCGCAGAGACAGAGCGCTCAGCCCCAGCATTTT. Encoded protein: CSAKPQRQSAQPQHF.

The V gene is TRBV4-3, the J gene TRBJ1-1; no clear D. CDR3 length: 11 residues. Between the trimmed V and J ends, which lost 1 base and 7 bases, there was a span of 4 bases. The germline V gene encodes CDR1 LGHNA and CDR2 YSLEER. CDR3 DNA: TGCGCCAGCAGCCAAGGACGTGAAGCTTTCTTT. Amino acids: CASSQGREAFF.

The genes are TRBV20-1 and TRBJ2-5; D ambiguous. CDR1 and CDR2 (germline): DFQATT, SNEGSKA (reference sequence). This CDR3 is built from 11 residues. This CDR3 reads CSSWVVETQYF. The DNA for the CDR3 is TGCAGCTCTTGGGTCGTAGAGACCCAGTACTTC.

V is TRBV9 and J is TRBJ1-2, with D perhaps TRBD1 (5 bases). Germline CDR1 and CDR2: SGDLS and YYNGEE. This CDR3 is built from 15 residues. V shed 4 bases and J shed 1 base, with 14 bases lying between them. CDR3 DNA sequence: TGTGCCAGCAGCCAACGACAGAATAGTAACTATGGCTACACCTTC. Amino acids: CASSQRQNSNYGYTF.

J is TRBJ2-3 and V is TRBV9, with 7 bases that match TRBD1. The CDR3 sequence is 17 residues long. Germline V gene lookup returns CDR1 SGDLS and CDR2 YYNGEE. Unmatched junction bases numbered 16, after V lost 4 bases and J lost 5 bases. The CDR3 DNA sequence: TGTGCCAGCAGCTCCAAGACAGGGCTCGGGGCGGGAGATACGCAGTATTTT. Protein sequence: CASSSKTGLGAGDTQYF.

V and J are TRBV29-1 and TRBJ1-2, with 7 nucleotides matching TRBD1. V gave up 4 bases and J gave up 4 bases; unmatched junction bases: 12. Germline V gene data show CDR1 as SQVTM and CDR2 as ANQGSEA. The CDR3 has 15 residues. In DNA, the CDR3 is TGCAGCGTTGCGGGAGGGACGGGACAGACCTATGGCTACACCTTC. It encodes CSVAGGTGQTYGYTF.

V gene TRBV28 combines with J gene TRBJ2-7; D unclear. Trimming shortened V by 6 bases and J by 4 bases, and 7 bases separated the two germline ends. This CDR3 spans 11 amino acids. The germline V gene encodes CDR1 MDHEN and CDR2 SYDVKM. CDR3 in DNA: TGTGCCAGCAGAGAGGAGTACGAGCAGTACTTC. Protein sequence: CASREEYEQYF.

The chain has TRBV5-4 and TRBJ1-1; D not certain. The CDR3 sequence is 12 residues long. Germline V gene data show CDR1 as SGHNT and CDR2 as YYREEE (reference sequence). The ends were cut back, 2 bases at V and 8 bases at J, with 10 bases in the middle. In nucleotides, the CDR3 is TGTGCCAGCAGCTTTTGGCGTGGGGAAGCTTTCTTT. Its protein is CASSFWRGEAFF.

The chain has TRBV6-6 and TRBJ1-2; 9 bases align to TRBD1. The CDR3 sequence is 13 residues long. J gave up 6 bases and V 6 bases, and 5 bases lay outside the gene matches. Germline lookup yields CDR1 MNHNY and CDR2 SVGAGI (reference sequence). The CDR3 is CASSTGTGNGYTF. CDR3 sequence (DNA): TGTGCCAGCAGCACCGGGACAGGGAATGGCTACACCTTC.

The chain uses TRBV30 and TRBJ1-6, with a tentative D call TRBD1 (6 bases). Trimming pared 2 bases from V and 9 bases from J, leaving 14 bases between. Germline V gene data show CDR1 as GTSNPN and CDR2 as SVGIG (reference sequence). This CDR3 has 14 residues. The CDR3: CAWSSEQGVSPLHF. In DNA, the CDR3 is TGTGCCTGGAGTTCGGAACAGGGCGTTTCACCCCTCCACTTT.

The J gene is TRBJ1-4, the V gene TRBV19, with 7 bases lining up with TRBD1. Germline CDR1 reads LNHDA; CDR2 reads SQIVND (reference sequence). V shed 7 bases and J 9 bases; nucleotides not matched to a gene: 11. The CDR3 runs to 14 residues. The CDR3 bases are TGTGCCAGTAACAAACAGGGGACAAGGAAAAAACTGTTTTTT. Protein: CASNKQGTRKKLFF.

The chain combines TRBV5-4 with TRBJ2-7; D is uncertain. Germline CDR1 SGHNT, CDR2 YYREEE (reference sequence). CDR3 size: 12 residues. With 4 bases removed from V and 7 bases from J, the gap between germline ends came to 12 bases. The CDR3 nucleotides read TGTGCCAGCAGCCATGCTAGGAGTGAGCAGTACTTC. Translating gives CASSHARSEQYF.

The chain uses TRBV28 and TRBJ1-2, with 8 bases lining up with TRBD1. Looked up from germline, CDR1 is MDHEN and CDR2 is SYDVKM. This CDR3 is 14 amino acids long. The J segment lost 5 bases and the V segment lost 5 bases, leaving 7 bases of the junction unmatched. CDR3 nucleotide sequence: TGTGCCAGCAGTGGGACAGGCCGAGATTATGGCTACACCTTC. It encodes CASSGTGRDYGYTF.

The genes are TRBV20-1 and TRBJ2-3; TRBD2 matches at 9 bases. With V trimmed by 6 bases and J by 5 bases, 6 bases remained unmatched. This CDR3 is 13 amino acids long. Germline CDR1 reads DFQATT; CDR2 reads SNEGSKA (reference sequence). CDR3 in amino acids: CSARLAGVDTQYF. CDR3 nucleotides: TGCAGTGCCAGATTAGCGGGAGTAGATACGCAGTATTTT.

This chain links TRBV29-1 with TRBJ1-2, with 8 bases aligning to TRBD1. V was clipped by 0 bases and J by 4 bases; unmatched bases: 4. The CDR3 sequence is 14 residues long. Per germline, CDR1 SQVTM and CDR2 ANQGSEA. The CDR3 bases are TGCAGCGTTGAAGACGGGACAGGCCTCTATGGCTACACCTTC. Translation gives CSVEDGTGLYGYTF.

This clonotype was seen once. This chain connects TRBV30 to TRBJ1-5, with D possibly matching TRBD1 (6 bases). V was trimmed by 3 bases and J by 2 bases, leaving 14 bases between them. Germline assignment: CDR1 GTSNPN and CDR2 SVGIG (reference sequence). The CDR3 is 15 residues long. The DNA of the CDR3 is TGTGCCTGGAGCGTAGGACAGAGGGGCAATCAGCCCCAGCATTTT. Protein sequence: CAWSVGQRGNQPQHF.

The gene calls are TRBV20-1 and TRBJ1-1, with 8 nucleotides matching TRBD1. The V gene end was trimmed by 3 bases and the J gene end by 4 bases; junction bases not matched to a gene: 4. CDR1 is DFQATT, CDR2 SNEGSKA, per germline (reference sequence). The CDR3 runs to 13 residues. This CDR3 is CSARDRVSTEAFF. The CDR3 nucleotides read TGCAGTGCTAGGGACAGGGTAAGCACTGAAGCTTTCTTT.

V gene TRBV7-2 combines with J gene TRBJ1-1; D not certain. With 4 bases removed from V and 4 bases from J, the gap between germline ends came to 13 bases. Germline V gene data show CDR1 as SGHTA and CDR2 as FQGNSA. The CDR3 extends over 14 amino acids. The CDR3 protein is CASSSPDRGTEAFF. CDR3 bases: TGTGCCAGCAGCTCGCCTGACCGTGGCACTGAAGCTTTCTTT.

V gene TRBV7-2 combines with J gene TRBJ1-5; a possible D gene is TRBD1 (5 bases). Germline loops: CDR1 SGHTA, CDR2 FQGNSA. Trimming removed 1 base at V and 0 bases at J, with 7 bases between. The CDR3 has 15 residues. Written as DNA, the CDR3 is TGTGCCAGCAGCTTAGGGGGCACTAGCAATCAGCCCCAGCATTTT. Amino acid sequence: CASSLGGTSNQPQHF.

The chain combines TRBV5-1 with TRBJ2-3; no definite D call. Trimming stripped 0 bases from V and 0 bases from J, with 5 bases between. The length of the CDR3 is 14 residues. Germline V gene lookup returns CDR1 SGHRS and CDR2 YFSETQ. Here the CDR3 DNA reads TGCGCCAGCAGCTTGGACGGGAGCACAGATACGCAGTATTTT. It is translated as CASSLDGSTDTQYF. Together with reference TRBV5-1 and TRBJ2-3, the CDR3 gives the full variable domain: KAGVTQTPRYLIKTRGQQVTLSCSPISGHRSVSWYQQTPGQGLQFLFEYFSETQRNKGNFPGRFSGRQFSNSRSEMNVSTLELGDSALYLCASSLDGSTDTQYFGPGTRLTVL.

The genes are TRBV20-1 and TRBJ2-1, with no clear D. The CDR3 length is 14 residues. The V gene lost 2 bases and the J gene lost 0 bases, with 8 bases spanning the gap. Germline assignment: CDR1 DFQATT and CDR2 SNEGSKA (reference sequence). This chain's CDR3 is CSARRGPSYNEQFF. The DNA of the CDR3 is TGCAGTGCTAGAAGAGGACCCTCCTACAATGAGCAGTTCTTC.

The chain couples TRBV7-9 to TRBJ1-1; 12 bases fit TRBD1. The CDR3 loop spans 16 amino acids. CDR1 is SEHNR, CDR2 FQNEAQ, per germline (reference sequence). The J segment lost 6 bases and the V segment lost 5 bases, leaving 10 bases of the junction unmatched. CDR3 amino acids: CASSALPGQGAPEAFF. CDR3 DNA sequence: TGTGCCAGCAGCGCCCTCCCGGGACAGGGGGCTCCTGAAGCTTTCTTT.

The chain couples TRBV29-1 to TRBJ2-2; 8 bases agree with TRBD1. From germline, CDR1 is SQVTM and CDR2 ANQGSEA. Trimming removed 4 bases from V and 1 base from J; junction bases left unmatched: 2. CDR3 length: 14 amino acids. The CDR3 sequence: CSVGTGLNTGELFF. CDR3 nucleotides: TGCAGCGTTGGGACAGGGTTGAACACCGGGGAGCTGTTTTTT.

The rearrangement links TRBV16 to TRBJ1-2, with a possible D match to TRBD1 (5 bases). The germline gives CDR1 KGHSY, CDR2 FQNENV. The germline V and J ends were trimmed by 5 bases and 3 bases, with 19 bases remaining between them. The CDR3 spans 16 residues. The DNA for the CDR3 is TGTGCCAGCAGCAGTACCGGCCGAGGGGTAGACTATGGCTACACCTTC. Protein sequence: CASSSTGRGVDYGYTF. The full variable domain, with the rest looked up from reference TRBV16 and TRBJ1-2, is GEEVAQTPKHLVRGEGQKAKLYCAPIKGHSYVFWYQQVLKNEFKFLISFQNENVFDETGMPKERFSAKCLPNSPCSLEIQATKLEDSAVYFCASSSTGRGVDYGYTFGSGTRLTVV.

This sequence joins TRBV30 and TRBJ1-2; D is unclear. The germline gives CDR1 GTSNPN, CDR2 SVGIG (reference sequence). The CDR3 extends over 13 amino acids. Trimming removed 4 bases at V and 2 bases at J, with 11 bases between. The CDR3 region is CAWTMAPNYGYTF. The DNA of the CDR3 is TGTGCCTGGACCATGGCGCCGAACTATGGCTACACCTTC.

The gene calls are TRBV30 and TRBJ2-1; 7 nucleotides match TRBD1. The germline gives CDR1 GTSNPN, CDR2 SVGIG (reference sequence). The CDR3 is 12 residues long. With 5 bases clipped from V and 7 bases from J, the junction kept 5 bases outside the gene matches. This CDR3 is CAWGDSRNEQFF. In nucleotides, the CDR3 is TGTGCCTGGGGGGACAGTCGGAATGAGCAGTTCTTC. Full variable domain (outside the CDR3, taken from reference TRBV30 and TRBJ2-1): SQTIHQWPATLVQPVGSPLSLECTVEGTSNPNLYWYRQAAGRGLQLLFYSVGIGQISSEVPQNLSASRPQDRQFILSSKKLLLSDSGFYLCAWGDSRNEQFFGPGTRLTVL.